Below are 21 T cell receptor beta chains sequenced from a single sample in a study of Ad26.COV2.S vaccination and SARS-CoV-2 variants. Treatment defined: around 19 received Ad26.COV2.S at low or high dose, single or two shots; five or six received placebo; per-sample allocation not given. Samples were taken on day 63 after the first vaccine or placebo injection. Only in-frame clones appear in the TCRdb table, and some are missing; sequencing was by immunoSEQ multiplex PCR. In the table there are about 330,000 clones, under 90% of which are singletons. The source material was peripheral blood, sampled in a trial of Ad26.COV2.S vaccine versus placebo. The receptors were gathered from a person between 18 and 59 years old who received the Ad26.COV2.S COVID-19 vaccine or a placebo.

V is TRBV7-9 and J is TRBJ2-6, with D possibly being TRBD1 (6 bases). This CDR3 is built from 16 residues. Germline CDR1 reads SEHNR; CDR2 reads FQNEAQ (reference sequence). The germline V and J ends were trimmed by 5 bases and 4 bases, with 15 bases remaining between them. The CDR3 protein is CASSPSTGSGANVLTF. Here the CDR3 DNA reads TGTGCCAGCAGCCCCTCGACAGGTTCGGGGGCCAACGTCCTGACTTTC.

The chain uses TRBV11-2 and TRBJ2-7; D gene uncertain. V was trimmed by 4 bases and J by 3 bases, leaving 13 bases between them. The CDR3 totals 14 residues. CDR1 is SGHAT, CDR2 FQNNGV, per germline. CDR3 sequence: CASSSLIRLYEQYV. The CDR3 nucleotides read TGTGCCAGCAGCTCCCTCATTAGGCTCTACGAGCAGTACGTC.

This clone was seen just once. The chain joins TRBV7-4 to TRBJ2-1; D tentatively fits TRBD1 or TRBD2 (5 bases each). Germline V CDR1 and CDR2: SGHVT, SQSDAQ. V lost 5 bases and J lost 7, with 15 bases in between. The CDR3 length is 14 residues. CDR3 coding DNA: TGTGCCAGCAGCCCACTCAAGGGACGAAATGAGCAGTTCTTC. It translates to CASSPLKGRNEQFF. Drawing the rest from reference TRBV7-4 and TRBJ2-1, the complete variable domain is GAGVSQSPRYKVAKRGRDVALRCDSISGHVTLYWYRQTLGQGSEVLTYSQSDAQRDKSGRPSGRFSAERPERSVSTLKIQRTEQGDSAVYLCASSPLKGRNEQFFGPGTRLTVL.

The chain carries TRBV7-2 and TRBJ1-2, with D unresolved. Germline CDR1 and CDR2: SGHTA and FQGNSA. V lost 1 base and J 3 bases, leaving 9 bases between the germline ends. The CDR3 has 14 residues. The CDR3 sequence: CASSLGGSDYGYTF. CDR3 coding DNA: TGTGCCAGCAGCTTAGGTGGCAGTGACTATGGCTACACCTTC.

The chain combines TRBV7-9 with TRBJ1-2; 8 bases map to TRBD1. Germline V CDR1 and CDR2: SEHNR, FQNEAQ (reference sequence). The CDR3 has 16 amino acids. The junction had 8 bases not matched to a gene; V was cut back by 5 bases and J by 0 bases. CDR3 sequence (DNA): TGTGCCAGCAGCGGAGGCGGGACAGGCTCTAACTATGGCTACACCTTC. This encodes CASSGGGTGSNYGYTF.

This clone appeared once. The chain uses TRBV27 and TRBJ2-3, with 7 bases identical to TRBD2. This CDR3 region has 14 residues. Unmatched junction bases numbered 7, after V lost 10 bases and J lost 0 bases. From germline, CDR1 is MNHEY and CDR2 SMNVEV (reference sequence). The CDR3 loop is CATSSGVSTDTQYF. For the CDR3, the DNA is TGTGCCACGAGCAGCGGGGTGAGCACAGATACGCAGTATTTT.

The V gene is TRBV3-1 (or the pseudogene TRBV3-2), the J gene TRBJ2-3; D may be TRBD2 (6 bases). The V and J ends lost 1 base and 2 bases respectively, with 13 bases between them. Germline V gene sequence: CDR1 LGHDT, CDR2 YNNKEL (reference sequence). CDR3 length: 16 residues. CDR3 region: CASSQVGGPNTDTQYF. The CDR3 DNA reads as TGTGCCAGCAGCCAAGTGGGGGGTCCTAACACAGATACGCAGTATTTT.

The chain couples TRBV5-8 to TRBJ1-2; weak D call: TRBD1 (5 bases). In germline, CDR1 is SGHTS, CDR2 YDEGEE. The length of the CDR3 is 16 residues. V dropped 5 bases and J dropped 0 bases, with 17 bases sitting between them. The CDR3 is CASSYRDSLSNYGYTF. The CDR3 nucleotides read TGTGCCAGCAGTTACCGGGACTCCCTTTCTAACTATGGCTACACCTTC.

The chain joins TRBV7-9 to TRBJ1-4, with 7 bases lining up with TRBD1. The V gene's germline CDR1 is SEHNR and CDR2 FQNEAQ (reference sequence). The V segment lost 2 bases and the J segment 5 bases; nucleotides outside the gene matches: 5. The length of the CDR3 is 15 residues. CDR3 nucleotide sequence: TGTGCCAGCAGCTTAACGACAGGGCTGAATGAAAAACTGTTTTTT. Its protein is CASSLTTGLNEKLFF.

In its sample, this clone was seen once. The chain carries TRBV6-2 or TRBV6-3 and TRBJ1-6, with D unclear. The CDR3 length is 19 residues. Trimming pared 0 bases from V and 2 bases from J, leaving 17 bases between. Germline V gene sequence: CDR1 MNHEY, CDR2 SVGEGT. The chain's CDR3 is CASSYSDRWSGTYNSPLHF. In DNA, the CDR3 is TGTGCCAGCAGTTACTCGGATAGGTGGAGTGGCACCTATAATTCACCCCTCCACTTT.

A single count supports this clone. The genes are TRBV13 and TRBJ1-1, with unresolved D. The germline CDR1 and CDR2 sequences are PRHDT and FYEKMQ (reference sequence). Between the trimmed V and J ends, which lost 5 bases and 11 bases, there was a span of 18 bases. There are 13 residues in the CDR3. In nucleotides, the CDR3 is TGTGCCAGCAGCCTACCCACAGTTTTGTCTGCTTTCTTT. Translation: CASSLPTVLSAFF.

This chain uses TRBV9 with TRBJ1-2; the D is unclear. The CDR3 is made up of 13 amino acids. V lost 0 bases, J lost 8 bases, and 11 bases lay in between. Germline V gene data show CDR1 as SGDLS and CDR2 as YYNGEE. The CDR3 region is CASSVVPFDGYTF. CDR3 coding DNA: TGTGCCAGCAGCGTAGTCCCTTTTGACGGCTACACCTTC.

CDR3 amino acids: CASSPCGGGLNNSPLHF. The CDR3 bases are TGTGCCAGCAGCCCGTGCGGAGGGGGATTAAATAATTCACCCCTCCACTTT. The chain couples TRBV13 to TRBJ1-6; D might be TRBD1 (6 bases). This CDR3 has 17 amino acids. Trimming stripped 5 bases from V and 5 bases from J, with 19 bases between. From germline, CDR1 is PRHDT and CDR2 FYEKMQ (reference sequence). Full variable domain (remainder filled in from reference TRBV13 and TRBJ1-6): AAGVIQSPRHLIKEKRETATLKCYPIPRHDTVYWYQQGPGQDPQFLISFYEKMQSDKGSIPDRFSAQQFSDYHSELNMSSLELGDSALYFCASSPCGGGLNNSPLHFGNGTRLTVT.

This clone was seen just once. The gene calls are TRBV29-1 and TRBJ1-2, with 9 bases matching TRBD1. V was clipped by 4 bases and J by 2 bases; unmatched bases: 11. The CDR3 is 16 amino acids. Germline CDR1 SQVTM, CDR2 ANQGSEA. CDR3 nucleotide sequence: TGCAGCGTTGTCTCGGGACAGGGATTTATGAACTATGGCTACACCTTC. This sequence encodes CSVVSGQGFMNYGYTF. The whole variable domain, remainder taken from reference TRBV29-1 and TRBJ1-2, is SAVISQKPSRDICQRGTSLTIQCQVDSQVTMMFWYRQQPGQSLTLIATANQGSEATYESGFVIDKFPISRPNLTFSTLTVSNMSPEDSSIYLCSVVSGQGFMNYGYTFGSGTRLTVV.

The V call is TRBV12-5, the J call TRBJ1-5, with D possibly matching TRBD1 (5 bases). Trimming pared 1 base from V and 11 bases from J, leaving 9 bases between. Germline V gene lookup returns CDR1 LGHNT and CDR2 FRNRAP. The CDR3 totals 12 residues. CDR3 loop: CASGLESGTQHF. CDR3 nucleotides: TGTGCTAGTGGTTTGGAATCAGGGACCCAGCATTTT.

This rearrangement joins TRBV18 to TRBJ1-2; 9 positions agree with TRBD1. The CDR3 is made up of 17 amino acids. Germline CDR1 reads KGHSH; CDR2 reads LQKENI. The ends lost 2 bases at V and 6 bases at J; junction bases unmatched: 13. The CDR3 reads CASSPKMPGTGIDGYTF. CDR3 nucleotides: TGTGCCAGCTCACCAAAAATGCCGGGGACAGGGATCGATGGCTACACCTTC.

This chain uses TRBV6-5 with TRBJ2-1; 10 bases match TRBD1. The CDR3 covers 13 residues. Germline CDR1 is MNHEY and CDR2 is SVGAGI. V lost 4 bases and J lost 16; bases outside the gene matches: 10. Here the CDR3 reads CASSLAPGQGFFF. The DNA of the CDR3 is TGTGCCAGCAGTTTGGCTCCGGGACAGGGGTTTTTCTTC.

This chain uses TRBV7-3 with TRBJ2-3; 7 bases fit TRBD1. Trimming removed 7 bases from V and 0 bases from J; junction bases left unmatched: 10. The CDR3 has 16 amino acids. Germline-derived CDR1 and CDR2 are SGHTA and FQGTGA. The DNA of the CDR3 is TGTGCCAGCAAAGAGAGTGAGACAGGGAGCACAGATACGCAGTATTTT. This encodes CASKESETGSTDTQYF.

The CDR3 loop is CASSQGETSGRPRLSEQFF. The DNA of the CDR3 is TGTGCCAGCAGCCAAGGGGAGACTAGCGGGAGGCCCCGGCTTAGTGAGCAGTTCTTC. The rearrangement uses TRBV4-2 and TRBJ2-1, with 13 bases that match TRBD2. J gave up 9 bases and V 1 base, and 15 bases lay outside the gene matches. CDR3 size: 19 residues. Germline V gene data show CDR1 as LGHNA and CDR2 as YNFKEQ.

Of note for this clone: Other DNA sequences within the sample encode an identical CDR3. The chain couples TRBV12-3 or TRBV12-4 to TRBJ1-2, with unresolved D. The V end was cut by 2 bases, the J end by 2 bases, with 6 bases between. This CDR3 spans 13 amino acids. CDR3 loop: CASSLTENYGYTF. The CDR3 DNA follows: TGTGCCAGCAGTTTAACAGAAAACTATGGCTACACCTTC.

The genes are TRBV7-3 and TRBJ2-1; unclear D gene. In germline, CDR1 is SGHTA, CDR2 FQGTGA. This CDR3 region has 16 residues. The V gene lost 4 bases and the J gene lost 5 bases, with 18 bases spanning the gap. The CDR3 loop is CASSSQARINNNEQFF. The CDR3 bases are TGTGCCAGCAGCTCCCAGGCCAGAATTAACAACAATGAGCAGTTCTTC.